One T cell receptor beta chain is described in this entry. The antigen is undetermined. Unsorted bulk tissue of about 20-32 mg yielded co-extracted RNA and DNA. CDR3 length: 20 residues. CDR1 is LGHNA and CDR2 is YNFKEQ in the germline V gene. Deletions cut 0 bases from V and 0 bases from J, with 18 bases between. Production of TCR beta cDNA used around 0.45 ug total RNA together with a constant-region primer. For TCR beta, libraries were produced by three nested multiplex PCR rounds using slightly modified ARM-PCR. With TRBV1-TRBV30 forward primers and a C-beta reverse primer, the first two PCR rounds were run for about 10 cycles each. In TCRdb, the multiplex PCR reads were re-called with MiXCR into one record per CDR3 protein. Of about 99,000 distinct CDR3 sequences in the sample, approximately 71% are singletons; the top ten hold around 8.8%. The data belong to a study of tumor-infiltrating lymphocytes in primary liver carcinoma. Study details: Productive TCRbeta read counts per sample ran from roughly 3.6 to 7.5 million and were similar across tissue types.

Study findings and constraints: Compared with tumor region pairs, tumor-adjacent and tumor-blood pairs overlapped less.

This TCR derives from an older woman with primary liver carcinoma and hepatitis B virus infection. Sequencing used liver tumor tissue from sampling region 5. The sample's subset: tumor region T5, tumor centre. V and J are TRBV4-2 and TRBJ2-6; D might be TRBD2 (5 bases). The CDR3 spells CASSQDHGGLSFSGANVLTF. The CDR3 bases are TGTGCCAGCAGCCAAGATCATGGCGGACTGTCTTTCTCTGGGGCCAACGTCCTGACTTTC.